This TCR beta chain comes out of a study of blood T cells in healthy people across ages (dated by TCRdb to between 2014 and 2017). Study-level background: In model experiments, roughly one uniquely barcoded TCR beta cDNA molecule per two T cells was captured by template switching. The study measured age-related changes in TCR beta repertoire diversity using deep sequencing normalized with unique cDNA molecular identifiers. The study analyzed two additional independent replicas of 1 million unique cDNA reads from the same blood draw for two donors, one aged 18 to 29 and one aged 80 or older. Four age groups were formed from the donors: young (average about 16 years), middle-aged (around 40), aged (about 62) and long-lived (roughly 81). To avoid experimental bias, donors of different ages were spread randomly across the sequencing lanes.

The 39 donors, aged about 6 to 95 years, were systemically healthy Caucasian individuals from Russia. Each donor gave ten milliliters of peripheral blood, collected into EDTA-treated Vacutainer tubes. Ficoll-Paque density-gradient centrifugation was used to isolate PBMCs, with at least 7 million obtained per sample. Total RNA was extracted from PBMCs with Trizol reagent, with at least 6 micrograms obtained per sample. The percentages of naive CD45RAhigh/CD27high T cells were determined by flow cytometry on a PBMC aliquot from every donor. The protocol used for the library was 5' RACE. These reads were obtained on an Illumina HiSeq 2500. A second PCR of about 7 to 12 cycles was run with a J-beta primer mix and a sample-barcoded 5' primer. A template-switch 5' adaptor carrying 12 random nucleotides introduced a unique molecular identifier onto each TCR beta cDNA molecule. Each sample yielded at least 2.5 million CDR3-containing paired-end reads. The Mint cDNA synthesis kit, primed by a TRBC-specific oligonucleotide, was used to synthesize first-strand cDNA from all RNA. Following uracil-DNA glycosylase treatment, a first 18-cycle PCR with universal primers M1SS and BC2_uni_R was performed on all cDNA. The study's own analysis went as follows. Normalization of each sample was performed by random selection of 1 million high-quality reads, each carrying a distinct molecular identifier. Instead of being binned into consensus sequences, reads that shared molecular identifiers were thrown out. MiTCR, run with a Q25 quality threshold and the strictest error-elimination algorithm, handled CDR3 identification, clonotype clustering and error correction. A nonparametric unseen species model with Euler transformation was used to estimate a lower bound on total TCR beta diversity. TCRdb itself trimmed the public reads at Q25 with fastp, ran MiXCR and retained productive beta chains. CDR3 protein sequences are deduplicated, and each keeps its most common genes and DNA. The V and J calls were determined by TCRdb, not by the authors. The sample table contains around 620,000 distinct CDR3 sequences; only one count was recorded for 27% of them. The ten biggest clones cover under 20% of the sample.

There are a few counts of this clonotype. Its antigen is not yet known. Base qualities are not recorded, but no much larger clone differs from it by a single base. What the work shows at the level of the full study, not this receptor alone: Conclusive comparison of naive and antigen-experienced compartments was prevented by the profiling of bulk unsorted PBMCs. Estimates of total diversity from one million sequenced T cells were regarded as lower bounds and underestimates. A strong correlation was found between observed TCR beta diversity and the percentage of naive T cells measured by flow cytometry. Compared with the aged group, more naive CD4+ T cells, fewer expanded clones and increased TCR diversity were shown by the long-lived group, suggesting age selection. Observed TCR beta diversity per million T cells fell roughly linearly with age, and a significant reduction was already apparent by age about 36. Donor CMV infection status was unknown, potentially confounding age-related changes in expanded clonotypes.

The germline V gene encodes CDR1 SEHNR and CDR2 FQNEAQ (reference sequence). Relative to germline, V is 1 base shorter and J is 7 bases shorter, with 14 bases between their ends. The CDR3 runs 15 residues from the cysteine to the phenylalanine. Solely the CDR3 DNA is kept, with 45 bases framed from the first base. Sequenced sample: blood. The chain uses TRBV7-9 and TRBJ2-1; tentative D gene TRBD2, with 7 bases matching. The source is a woman in her seventies in good health. CDR3 loop: CASSLGGGLGNEQFF. The DNA sequence reads TGTGCCAGCAGCTTAGGGGGGGGGCTTGGAAATGAGCAGTTCTTC.